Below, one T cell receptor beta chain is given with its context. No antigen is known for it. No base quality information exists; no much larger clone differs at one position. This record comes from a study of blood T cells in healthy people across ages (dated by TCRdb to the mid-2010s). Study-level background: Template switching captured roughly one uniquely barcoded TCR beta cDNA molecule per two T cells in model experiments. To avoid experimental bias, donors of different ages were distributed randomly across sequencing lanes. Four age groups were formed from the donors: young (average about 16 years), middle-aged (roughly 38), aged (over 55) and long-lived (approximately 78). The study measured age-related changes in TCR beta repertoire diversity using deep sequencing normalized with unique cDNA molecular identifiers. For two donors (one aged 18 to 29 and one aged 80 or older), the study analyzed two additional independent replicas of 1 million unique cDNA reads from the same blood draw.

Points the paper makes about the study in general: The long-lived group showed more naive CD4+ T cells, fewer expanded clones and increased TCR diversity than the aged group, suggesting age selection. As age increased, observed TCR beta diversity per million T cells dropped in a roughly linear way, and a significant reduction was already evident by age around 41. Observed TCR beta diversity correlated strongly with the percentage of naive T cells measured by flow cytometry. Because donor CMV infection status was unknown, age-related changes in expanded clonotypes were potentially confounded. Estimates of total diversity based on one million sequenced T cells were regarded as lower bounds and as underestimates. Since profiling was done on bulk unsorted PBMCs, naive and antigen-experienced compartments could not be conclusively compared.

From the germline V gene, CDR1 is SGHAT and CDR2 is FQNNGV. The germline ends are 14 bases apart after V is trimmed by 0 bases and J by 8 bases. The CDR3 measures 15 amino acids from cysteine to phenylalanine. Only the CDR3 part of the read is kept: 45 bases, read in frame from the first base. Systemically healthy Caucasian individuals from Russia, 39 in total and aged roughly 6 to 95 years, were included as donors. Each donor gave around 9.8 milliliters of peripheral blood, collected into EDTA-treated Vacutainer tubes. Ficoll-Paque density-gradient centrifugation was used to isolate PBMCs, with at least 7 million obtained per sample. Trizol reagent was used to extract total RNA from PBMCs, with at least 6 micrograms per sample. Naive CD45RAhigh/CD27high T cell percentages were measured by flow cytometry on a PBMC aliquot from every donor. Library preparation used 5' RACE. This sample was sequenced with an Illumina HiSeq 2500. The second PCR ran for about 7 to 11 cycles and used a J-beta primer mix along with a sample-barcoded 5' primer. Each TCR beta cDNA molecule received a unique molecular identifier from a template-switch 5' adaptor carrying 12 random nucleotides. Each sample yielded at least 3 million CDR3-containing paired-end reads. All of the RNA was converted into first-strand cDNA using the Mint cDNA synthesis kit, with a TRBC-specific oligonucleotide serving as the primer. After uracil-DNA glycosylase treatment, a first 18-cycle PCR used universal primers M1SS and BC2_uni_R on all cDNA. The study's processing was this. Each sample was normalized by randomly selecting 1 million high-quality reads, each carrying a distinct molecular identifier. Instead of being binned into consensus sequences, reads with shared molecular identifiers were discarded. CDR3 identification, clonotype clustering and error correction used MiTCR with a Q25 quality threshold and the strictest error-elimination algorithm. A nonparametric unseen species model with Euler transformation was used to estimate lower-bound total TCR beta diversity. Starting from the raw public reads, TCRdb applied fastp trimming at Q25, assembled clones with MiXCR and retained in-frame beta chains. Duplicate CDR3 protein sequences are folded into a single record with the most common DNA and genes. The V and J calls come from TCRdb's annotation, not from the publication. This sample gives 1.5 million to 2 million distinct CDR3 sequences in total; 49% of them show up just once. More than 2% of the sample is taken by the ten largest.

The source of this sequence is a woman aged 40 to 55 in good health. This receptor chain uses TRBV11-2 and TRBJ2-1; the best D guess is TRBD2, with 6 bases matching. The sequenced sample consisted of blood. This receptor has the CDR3 CASSLDVGRRDEQFF. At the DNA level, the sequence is TGTGCCAGCAGCTTAGATGTTGGGAGGCGAGATGAGCAGTTCTTC.